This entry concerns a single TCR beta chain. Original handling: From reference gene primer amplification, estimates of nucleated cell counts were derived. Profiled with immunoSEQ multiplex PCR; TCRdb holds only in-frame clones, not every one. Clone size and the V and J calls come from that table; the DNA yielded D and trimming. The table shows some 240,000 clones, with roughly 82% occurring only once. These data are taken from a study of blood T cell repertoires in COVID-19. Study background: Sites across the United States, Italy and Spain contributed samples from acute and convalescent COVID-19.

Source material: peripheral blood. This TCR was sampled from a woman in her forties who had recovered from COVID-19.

CDR3 bases: TGTGCCAGCAGCCCTCGGGAGACCCAGTACTTC. Its protein is CASSPRETQYF. This chain uses TRBV7-6 with TRBJ2-5, with D unresolved. Germline V gene sequence: CDR1 SGHVS, CDR2 FNYEAQ. The V end was cut by 5 bases, the J end by 5 bases, with 6 bases between. The CDR3 runs 11 residues. The whole variable domain, filled in from reference TRBV7-6 and TRBJ2-5, reads GAGVSQSPRYKVTKRGQDVALRCDPISGHVSLYWYRQALGQGPEFLTYFNYEAQQDKSGLPNDRFSAERPEGSISTLTIQRTEQRDSAMYRCASSPRETQYFGPGTRLLVL.